The table lists the clone carrying this TCR beta chain with a few counts. Antigen specificity is unknown. This record comes from a study of cytotoxic CD8 clonotypes in ibrutinib-treated CLL. In the study overall: Among the patients, around ten presented as relapsed/refractory and roughly 14 as treatment-naive; around 17 showed unmutated IGHV.

CDR1 is MNHEY and CDR2 is SMNVEV in the germline V gene (reference sequence). Trimming stripped 5 bases from V and 4 bases from J, with 15 bases between. The CDR3 loop spans 14 amino acids. Data came from immunoSEQ multiplex PCR; TCRdb stores just in-frame clones and leaves some out. The sample has thousands of clones, around 70% seen once; the top ten hold about 38%. Overall study results and limits: Elevated clonality accompanied ibrutinib response, with a return toward baseline values at progression. Clonality correlated strongly with circulating CD8+ T cells and exceeded age-matched healthy donors at baseline. Among the clonotypes, public ones were uncommon and contracted or held stable on treatment.

The starting material was PBMCs, obtained before ibrutinib treatment. This TCR came from a human donor with chronic lymphocytic leukemia. This chain uses TRBV27 with TRBJ2-7; D is perhaps TRBD1 or TRBD2 (5 bases each). The CDR3 DNA is TGTGCCAGCAGTCGGGACGGCCTCTGGTACGAGCAGTACTTC. Translated: CASSRDGLWYEQYF.